Following are 4 T cell receptor beta chains from one sample sequenced in a study of cytomegalovirus exposure and HLA in healthy donors. Both 60 Vbeta primers and 13 Jbeta primers went into the PCR. Sequencing was performed with immunoSEQ multiplex PCR; in TCRdb, only in-frame clones are kept and a portion is missing. The listing records about 31,000 clones. Sequenced sample: PBMCs. These receptor sequences come from a female donor in good health and CMV-seronegative.

The V call is TRBV4-1, the J call TRBJ2-3; 9 bases agree with TRBD1. The CDR3 is 17 residues long. CDR1 is MGHRA, CDR2 YSYEKL, per germline. V shed 4 bases and J 2 bases; nucleotides not matched to a gene: 10. The CDR3, as DNA: TGCGCCAGCAGCCGAATTCCGGGACAGGGATCCACAGATACGCAGTATTTT. It encodes CASSRIPGQGSTDTQYF.

The rearrangement uses TRBV5-1 and TRBJ2-7; tentatively, D is TRBD1 (6 bases). V was pared by 6 bases and J by 1 base, with 17 bases between. There are 15 residues in the CDR3. Germline V gene sequence: CDR1 SGHRS, CDR2 YFSETQ. CDR3 bases: TGCGCCAGCAACCCTAACGGCCAGGGGTCCTACGAGCAGTACTTC. It codes for CASNPNGQGSYEQYF. Complete variable domain (other parts from reference TRBV5-1 and TRBJ2-7): KAGVTQTPRYLIKTRGQQVTLSCSPISGHRSVSWYQQTPGQGLQFLFEYFSETQRNKGNFPGRFSGRQFSNSRSEMNVSTLELGDSALYLCASNPNGQGSYEQYFGPGTRLTVT.

The DNA of the CDR3 is TGTGCCAGCAGCCCCCTGGGGGGACAGGGGGGCAAAAACATTCAGTACTTC. It encodes CASSPLGGQGGKNIQYF. This chain uses TRBV14 with TRBJ2-4; 11 bases match TRBD1. V shed 4 bases, J shed 3 bases, and the junction held 8 bases outside the gene matches. In germline, CDR1 is SGHDN, CDR2 FVKESK. The CDR3 totals 17 residues. The variable domain in full, completed from reference TRBV14 and TRBJ2-4, reads EAGVTQFPSHSVIEKGQTVTLRCDPISGHDNLYWYRRVMGKEIKFLLHFVKESKQDESGMPNNRFLAERTGGTYSTLKVQPAELEDSGVYFCASSPLGGQGGKNIQYFGAGTRLSVL.

This chain links TRBV6-1 with TRBJ1-1; D call uncertain. The CDR3 spans 15 residues. In germline, CDR1 is MNHNS, CDR2 SASEGT. The V gene lost 3 bases and the J gene lost 10 bases, with 21 bases spanning the gap. CDR3 loop: CASSESSMSRESAFF. DNA for the CDR3: TGTGCCAGCAGTGAGTCATCGATGTCGCGGGAATCAGCTTTCTTT.